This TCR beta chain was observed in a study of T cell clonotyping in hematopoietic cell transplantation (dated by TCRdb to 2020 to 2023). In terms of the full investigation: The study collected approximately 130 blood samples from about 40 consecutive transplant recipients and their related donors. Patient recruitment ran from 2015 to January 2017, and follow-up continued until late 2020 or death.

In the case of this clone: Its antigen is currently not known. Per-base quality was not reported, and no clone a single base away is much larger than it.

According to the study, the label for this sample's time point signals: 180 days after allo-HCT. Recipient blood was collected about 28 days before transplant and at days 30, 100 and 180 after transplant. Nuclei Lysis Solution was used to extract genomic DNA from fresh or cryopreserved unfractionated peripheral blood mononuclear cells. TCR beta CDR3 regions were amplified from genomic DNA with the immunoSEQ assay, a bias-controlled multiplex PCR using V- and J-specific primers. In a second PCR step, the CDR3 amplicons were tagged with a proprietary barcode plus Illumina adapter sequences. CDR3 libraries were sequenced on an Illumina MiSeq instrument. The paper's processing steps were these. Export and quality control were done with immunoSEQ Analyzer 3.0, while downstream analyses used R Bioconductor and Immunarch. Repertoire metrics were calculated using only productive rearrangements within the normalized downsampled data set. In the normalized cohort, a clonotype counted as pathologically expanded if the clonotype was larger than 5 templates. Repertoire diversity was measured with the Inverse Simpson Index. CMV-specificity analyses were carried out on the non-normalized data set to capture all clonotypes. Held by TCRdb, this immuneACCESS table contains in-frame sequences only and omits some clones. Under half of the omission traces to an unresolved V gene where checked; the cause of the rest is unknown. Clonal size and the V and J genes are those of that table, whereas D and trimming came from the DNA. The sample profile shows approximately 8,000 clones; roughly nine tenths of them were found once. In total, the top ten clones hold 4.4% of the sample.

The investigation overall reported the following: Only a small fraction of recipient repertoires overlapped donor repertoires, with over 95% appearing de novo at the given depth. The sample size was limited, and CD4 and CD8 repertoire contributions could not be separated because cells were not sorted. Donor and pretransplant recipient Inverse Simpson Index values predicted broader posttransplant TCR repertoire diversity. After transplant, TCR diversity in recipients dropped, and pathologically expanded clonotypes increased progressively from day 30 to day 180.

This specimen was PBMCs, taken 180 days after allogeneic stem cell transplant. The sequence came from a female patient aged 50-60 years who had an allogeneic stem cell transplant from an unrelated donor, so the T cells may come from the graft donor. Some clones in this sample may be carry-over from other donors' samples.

The nucleotide sequence is TGTGCCACCAGCAGACCCCAACTAGCGAGGAGCTCCTACAATGAGCAGTTCTTC. This codes for CATSRPQLARSSYNEQFF. This chain is built from TRBV15 and TRBJ2-1, and TRBD2 matches 7 of the central bases. V ends up 2 bases short and J 0 bases short, with an unmatched junction base count of 10. Taken from cysteine to phenylalanine, the CDR3 has 18 residues. Only the CDR3 DNA stays, 54 bases, in frame from base 1. From the germline V gene (reference sequence), CDR1 is LNHNV and CDR2 is YYDKDF.